Below are 8 T cell receptor beta chains sequenced from a single sample in a study of graft-versus-host responses after intestinal transplantation. These receptors lack a known antigen. The assay was immunoSEQ multiplex PCR, and TCRdb's table has in-frame clones only and misses some. Of about 120,000 clones listed, 90% to 95% are singletons. The material was unstimulated CD8+ T cells sorted from spleen or lymph node cells, obtained before transplant. Source of these receptors: a human donor who was the organ donor for an intestinal transplant.

J is TRBJ2-5 and V is TRBV2, with D possibly called TRBD1 or TRBD2 (5 bases each). CDR3 length: 15 amino acids. CDR1 and CDR2 (germline): SNHLY, FYNNEI. Trimming removed 0 bases from V and 4 bases from J, with 12 bases in between. This CDR3 reads CASSEAPGRVETQYF. The CDR3 DNA sequence: TGTGCCAGCAGTGAAGCCCCGGGACGGGTAGAGACCCAGTACTTC.

V gene TRBV4-2 combines with J gene TRBJ2-3; 7 positions match TRBD2. The CDR3 spans 14 residues. V lost 6 bases, J lost 3 bases, and 6 bases stayed unmatched. Germline V gene data show CDR1 as LGHNA and CDR2 as YNFKEQ. The CDR3 DNA reads as TGTGCCAGCAGTCCCCTAGCGGAGACAGATACGCAGTATTTT. It is translated as CASSPLAETDTQYF.

The chain employs TRBV5-4 and TRBJ2-3, with 8 bases matching TRBD2. In germline, CDR1 is SGHNT, CDR2 YYREEE (reference sequence). Trimming at V came to 4 bases and at J to 0 bases, leaving 7 bases not matched to a gene. CDR3 size: 16 residues. The CDR3: CASSLLAGFSTDTQYF. DNA for the CDR3: TGTGCCAGCAGCCTGTTAGCGGGATTTAGCACAGATACGCAGTATTTT.

V gene TRBV27 combines with J gene TRBJ1-1; tentatively, D is TRBD1 (6 bases). In germline, CDR1 is MNHEY, CDR2 SMNVEV (reference sequence). Deletions cut 8 bases from V and 4 bases from J, with 14 bases between. This CDR3 contains 13 residues. DNA for the CDR3: TGTGCCAGCTCTCGAGGGGGAGGCACTGAAGCTTTCTTT. This encodes CASSRGGGTEAFF.

With regard to this clone: A read error is likely, as this CDR3 ends without the conserved phenylalanine or tryptophan. This chain uses TRBV10-2 with TRBJ1-2; D remains unclear. V lost 0 bases and J 4 bases, leaving 12 bases between the germline ends. The CDR3 runs to 15 residues. Germline-derived CDR1 and CDR2 are WSHSY and SAAADI. The CDR3 region has the DNA TGCGCCAGCAGTGAGTCGCCTCGCAGACCCTATGGCTACACCCTC. Its translation is CASSESPRRPYGYTL.

The rearrangement links TRBV9 to TRBJ2-1; D gene uncertain. The V end lost 3 bases, the J end lost 2 bases, and 15 bases lay between the germline ends. In germline, CDR1 is SGDLS, CDR2 YYNGEE. The CDR3 runs 16 residues. Here the CDR3 DNA reads TGTGCCAGCAGCGCCCCCTCCGGAGACACCTACAATGAGCAGTTCTTC. This translates into CASSAPSGDTYNEQFF.

V usage is TRBV4-1 and J usage is TRBJ2-5; D ambiguous. The assigned J gene may be wrong: the sequence end matches TRBJ2-7 better. The CDR3 extends over 16 amino acids. The germline gives CDR1 MGHRA, CDR2 YSYEKL. The DNA of the CDR3 is TGCGCCAGCAGCCAAGATAAGGGTCCGGGCCCCTACGAGCAGTACTTC. It specifies CASSQDKGPGPYEQYF.

The chain uses TRBV5-6 and TRBJ2-1; D gene uncertain. This CDR3 region has 15 residues. Germline assignment: CDR1 SGHDT and CDR2 YYEEEE. V dropped 0 bases and J dropped 4 bases, with 11 bases sitting between them. The CDR3 here is CASSLAWEPYNEQFF. The CDR3 DNA reads TGTGCCAGCAGCTTGGCGTGGGAACCATACAATGAGCAGTTCTTC. Full variable domain (remainder filled in from reference TRBV5-6 and TRBJ2-1): DAGVTQSPTHLIKTRGQQVTLRCSPKSGHDTVSWYQQALGQGPQFIFQYYEEEERQRGNFPDRFSGHQFPNYSSELNVNALLLGDSALYLCASSLAWEPYNEQFFGPGTRLTVL.